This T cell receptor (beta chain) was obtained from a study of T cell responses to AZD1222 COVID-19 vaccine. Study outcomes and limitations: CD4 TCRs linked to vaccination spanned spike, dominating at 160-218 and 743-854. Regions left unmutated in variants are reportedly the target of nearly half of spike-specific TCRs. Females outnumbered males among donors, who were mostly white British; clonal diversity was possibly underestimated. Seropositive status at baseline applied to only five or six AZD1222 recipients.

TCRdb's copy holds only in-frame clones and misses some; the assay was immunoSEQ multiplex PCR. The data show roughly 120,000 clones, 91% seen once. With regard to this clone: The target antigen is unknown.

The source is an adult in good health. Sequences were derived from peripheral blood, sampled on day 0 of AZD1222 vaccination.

The CDR3 sequence is CASSQEPTNPTYNEQFF. In DNA, the CDR3 is TGTGCCAGCAGCCAAGAACCAACCAACCCGACCTACAATGAGCAGTTCTTC. The chain recombines TRBV3-1 (or the pseudogene TRBV3-2) with TRBJ2-1; D is unclear. The length of the CDR3 is 17 residues. Germline V lookup: CDR1 LGHDT, CDR2 YNNKEL (reference sequence). The V gene lost 0 bases and the J gene lost 2 bases, with 14 bases spanning the gap.